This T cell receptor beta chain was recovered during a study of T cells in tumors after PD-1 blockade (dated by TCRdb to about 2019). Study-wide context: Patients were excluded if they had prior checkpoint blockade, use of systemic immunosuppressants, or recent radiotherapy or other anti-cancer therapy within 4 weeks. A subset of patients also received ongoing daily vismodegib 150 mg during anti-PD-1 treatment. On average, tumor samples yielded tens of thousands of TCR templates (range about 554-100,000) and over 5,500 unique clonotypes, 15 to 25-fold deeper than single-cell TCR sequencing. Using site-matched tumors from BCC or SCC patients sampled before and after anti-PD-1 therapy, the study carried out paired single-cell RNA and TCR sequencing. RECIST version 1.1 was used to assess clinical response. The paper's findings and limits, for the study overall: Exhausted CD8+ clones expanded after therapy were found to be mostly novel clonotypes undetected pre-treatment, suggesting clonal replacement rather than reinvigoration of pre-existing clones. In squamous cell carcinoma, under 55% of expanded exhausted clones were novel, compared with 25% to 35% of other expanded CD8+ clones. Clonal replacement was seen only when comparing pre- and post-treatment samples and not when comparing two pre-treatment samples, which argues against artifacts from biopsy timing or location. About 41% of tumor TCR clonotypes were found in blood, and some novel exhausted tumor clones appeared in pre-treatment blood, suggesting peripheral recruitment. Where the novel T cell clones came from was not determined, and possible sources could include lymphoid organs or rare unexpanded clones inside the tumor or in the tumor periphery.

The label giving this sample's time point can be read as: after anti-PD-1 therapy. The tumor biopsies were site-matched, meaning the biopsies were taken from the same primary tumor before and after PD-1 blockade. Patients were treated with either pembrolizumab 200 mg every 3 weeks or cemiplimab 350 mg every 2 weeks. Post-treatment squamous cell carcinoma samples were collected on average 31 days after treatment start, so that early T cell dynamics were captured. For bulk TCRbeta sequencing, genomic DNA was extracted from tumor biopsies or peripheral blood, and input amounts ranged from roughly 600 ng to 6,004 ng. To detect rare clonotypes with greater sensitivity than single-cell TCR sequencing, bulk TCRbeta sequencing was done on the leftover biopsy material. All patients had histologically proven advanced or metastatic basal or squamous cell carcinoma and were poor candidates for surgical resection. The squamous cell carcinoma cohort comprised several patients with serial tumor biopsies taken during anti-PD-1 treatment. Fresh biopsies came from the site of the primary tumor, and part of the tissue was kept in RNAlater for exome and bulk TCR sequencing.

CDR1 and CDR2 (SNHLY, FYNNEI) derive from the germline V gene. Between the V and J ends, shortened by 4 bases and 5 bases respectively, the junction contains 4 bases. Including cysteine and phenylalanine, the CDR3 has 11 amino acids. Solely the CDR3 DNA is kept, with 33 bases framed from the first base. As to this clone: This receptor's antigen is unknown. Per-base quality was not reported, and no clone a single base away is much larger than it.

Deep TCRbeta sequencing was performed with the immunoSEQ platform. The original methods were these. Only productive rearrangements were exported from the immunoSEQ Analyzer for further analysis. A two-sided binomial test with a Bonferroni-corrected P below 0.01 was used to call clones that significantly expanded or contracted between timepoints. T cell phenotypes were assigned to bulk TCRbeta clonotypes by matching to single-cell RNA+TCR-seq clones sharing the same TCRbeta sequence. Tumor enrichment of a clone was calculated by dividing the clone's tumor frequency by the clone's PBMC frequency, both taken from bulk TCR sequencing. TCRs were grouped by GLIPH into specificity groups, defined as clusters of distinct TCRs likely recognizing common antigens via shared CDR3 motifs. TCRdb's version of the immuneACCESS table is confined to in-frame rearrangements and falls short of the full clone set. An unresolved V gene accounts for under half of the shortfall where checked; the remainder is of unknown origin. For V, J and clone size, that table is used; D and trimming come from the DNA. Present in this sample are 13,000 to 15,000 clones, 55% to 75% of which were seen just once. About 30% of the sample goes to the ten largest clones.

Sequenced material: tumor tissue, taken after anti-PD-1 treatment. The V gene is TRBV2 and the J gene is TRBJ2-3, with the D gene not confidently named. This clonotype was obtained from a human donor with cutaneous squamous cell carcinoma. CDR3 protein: CASSVRDTQYF. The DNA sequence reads TGTGCCAGCAGTGTTAGAGATACGCAGTATTTT. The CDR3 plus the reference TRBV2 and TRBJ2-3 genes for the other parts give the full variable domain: EPEVTQTPSHQVTQMGQEVILRCVPISNHLYFYWYRQILGQKVEFLVSFYNNEISEKSEIFDDQFSVERPDGSNFTLKIRSTKLEDSAMYFCASSVRDTQYFGPGTRLTVL.